Each of the 19 T cell receptor beta chains below was sequenced from the same sample in a study of shared clonotypes between healthy human individuals. Assay: immunoSEQ multiplex PCR; the TCRdb copy retains only in-frame clones and omits some. The sample carries roughly 1.4 million clones, about 98.5% recorded once. The sample comprised naive CD4+ T cells sorted from blood. Specified subset: CD45RA+ positively selected. These receptors were collected from a man aged 25-45 years in good health.

This chain uses TRBV5-1 with TRBJ1-5; D is uncertain. The CDR3 sequence is 15 residues long. V was clipped by 5 bases and J by 0 bases, with 12 bases between them. The germline V gene has CDR1 SGHRS and CDR2 YFSETQ. CDR3 residues: CASSLNPDSNQPQHF. The DNA of the CDR3 is TGCGCCAGCAGTTTAAACCCTGATAGCAATCAGCCCCAGCATTTT.

V is TRBV28 and J is TRBJ2-3; no firm D call. Per germline, CDR1 MDHEN and CDR2 SYDVKM. V lost 2 bases and J 0 bases, leaving 12 bases between the germline ends. There are 16 residues in the CDR3. As DNA, the CDR3 is TGTGCCAGCAGTTTACAGGCAGTCTCTAGCACAGATACGCAGTATTTT. Its protein product is CASSLQAVSSTDTQYF.

This clone was detected once. The rearrangement joins TRBV28 to TRBJ2-1, with D perhaps TRBD1 (6 bases). Deletions cut 6 bases from V and 4 bases from J, with 10 bases between. Germline V gives CDR1 MDHEN, CDR2 SYDVKM. This CDR3 is 13 amino acids long. The CDR3 coding sequence is TGTGCCAGCAGACCGACAGGATACAATGAGCAGTTCTTC. As protein: CASRPTGYNEQFF.

CDR3 coding DNA: TGTGCCAGCAGTGAGGTTGCGGAATCCTCCTACGAGCAGTACTTC. Residues: CASSEVAESSYEQYF. The chain carries TRBV6-1 and TRBJ2-7; D is uncertain. Germline V CDR1 and CDR2: MNHNS, SASEGT. The CDR3 totals 15 residues. The V gene lost 3 bases and the J gene lost 0 bases, with 12 bases spanning the gap.

The rearrangement links TRBV30 to TRBJ1-1; D remains unclear. The V end was cut by 3 bases, the J end by 1 base, with 9 bases between. There are 13 residues in the CDR3. CDR1 GTSNPN and CDR2 SVGIG come from the germline V gene (reference sequence). The CDR3 DNA is TGTGCCTGGAGAGTCACAAAGAACACTGAAGCTTTCTTT. It is translated as CAWRVTKNTEAFF.

The rearrangement joins TRBV7-8 to TRBJ1-2, with TRBD1 identical over 8 bases. The CDR3 runs to 15 residues. Germline V gives CDR1 SGHVS, CDR2 FQNEAQ. Germline trimming cut 1 base from V and 7 bases from J; bases unmatched to any gene: 8. The CDR3 reads CASSLEGRGQGGYTF. CDR3 coding DNA: TGTGCCAGCAGCTTAGAGGGCAGGGGGCAGGGTGGCTACACCTTC.

The genes are TRBV7-9 and TRBJ2-7; D perhaps matches TRBD1 (5 bases). CDR1 and CDR2 from the germline V gene are SEHNR and FQNEAQ (reference sequence). CDR3 length: 14 amino acids. Trimming cost V 4 bases and J 4 bases, with 14 bases left between them. The CDR3 loop is CASSSIAGRYEQYF. The CDR3 nucleotides are TGTGCCAGCAGCTCTATCGCAGGGCGGTACGAGCAGTACTTC.

The V and J genes are TRBV11-2 and TRBJ2-1, with no clear D. V was trimmed by 3 bases and J by 5 bases, leaving 2 bases between them. The CDR3 loop spans 11 amino acids. Germline CDR1 SGHAT, CDR2 FQNNGV. Here the CDR3 DNA reads TGTGCCAGCAGCTTTCACAATGAGCAGTTCTTC. Its translation: CASSFHNEQFF.

The chain is built from TRBV5-1 and TRBJ1-5; D remains unclear. CDR3 length: 14 amino acids. The V gene lost 0 bases and the J gene lost 6 bases, with 10 bases spanning the gap. Germline V gene lookup returns CDR1 SGHRS and CDR2 YFSETQ. DNA for the CDR3: TGCGCCAGCAGCTTGGATACTGGGAGTCAGCCCCAGCATTTT. The encoded protein is CASSLDTGSQPQHF.

This rearrangement joins TRBV11-3 to TRBJ2-7; D perhaps matches TRBD2 (6 bases). The V end lost 1 base, the J end lost 3 bases, and 10 bases lay between the germline ends. CDR1 and CDR2 from the germline V gene are SGHNT and YENEEA. The CDR3 covers 14 residues. The DNA of the CDR3 is TGTGCCAGCAGCTTAGGGAGTAGCGGCTACGAGCAGTACTTC. Protein sequence: CASSLGSSGYEQYF.

Only one count was recorded for this clone. V usage is TRBV4-1 and J usage is TRBJ2-2; the D gene is possibly TRBD1 (5 bases). The CDR3 is 15 amino acids. V lost 3 bases and J lost 4, with 12 bases in between. Germline V gene sequence: CDR1 MGHRA, CDR2 YSYEKL. CDR3 region: CASSHPQASTGELFF. DNA of the CDR3: TGCGCCAGCAGCCATCCACAGGCGAGCACCGGGGAGCTGTTTTTT.

The chain couples TRBV4-3 to TRBJ1-2; D uncertain. Trimming took 0 bases from V and 8 from J, leaving 16 bases between them. The CDR3 sequence is 15 residues long. Per germline, CDR1 LGHNA and CDR2 YSLEER. DNA for the CDR3: TGCGCCAGCAGCCAAGATCTTACCGGGTTAGGGGGCTACACCTTC. Translation gives CASSQDLTGLGGYTF.

The rearrangement uses TRBV7-6 and TRBJ2-3; D might be TRBD2 (5 bases). The V end lost 2 bases, the J end lost 3 bases, and 15 bases lay between the germline ends. Germline CDR1 SGHVS, CDR2 FNYEAQ. This CDR3 has 16 residues. DNA of the CDR3: TGTGCCAGCAGCTTATTAGGTGGAGGCAGAACAGATACGCAGTATTTT. This gives the protein CASSLLGGGRTDTQYF.

V usage is TRBV18 and J usage is TRBJ2-3, with TRBD1 identical over 9 bases. CDR1 KGHSH and CDR2 LQKENI come from the germline V gene. The length of the CDR3 is 16 residues. Unmatched junction bases numbered 10, after V lost 5 bases and J lost 4 bases. The CDR3 is CASSEQGARLPDTQYF. In DNA form, the CDR3 reads TGTGCCAGCTCAGAACAGGGGGCGAGACTCCCAGATACGCAGTATTTT.

The V and J genes are TRBV29-1 and TRBJ2-7; TRBD2 aligns across 11 bases. V lost 3 bases, J lost 7 bases, and 5 bases stayed unmatched. Per the germline V gene, CDR1 is SQVTM and CDR2 is ANQGSEA. The CDR3 extends over 13 amino acids. DNA of the CDR3: TGCAGCGTTGAGGTTAGCGGGAGGGAAGAGCAGTACTTC. It translates to CSVEVSGREEQYF.

The V gene is TRBV7-6, the J gene TRBJ2-7; 7 positions agree with TRBD2. The CDR3 totals 15 residues. Unmatched junction bases numbered 8, after V lost 2 bases and J lost 4 bases. In germline, CDR1 is SGHVS, CDR2 FNYEAQ. This chain's CDR3 is CASSLIAGPLYEQYF. CDR3 bases: TGTGCCAGCAGCTTAATAGCGGGCCCATTGTACGAGCAGTACTTC.

The chain combines TRBV18 with TRBJ2-3; a weak D match, TRBD2 (7 bases). The V end lost 3 bases, the J end lost 5 bases, and 18 bases lay between the germline ends. Germline V CDR1 and CDR2: KGHSH, LQKENI. The CDR3 has 16 amino acids. The CDR3 is CASSPQQWGGQDTQYF. In nucleotides, the CDR3 is TGTGCCAGCTCACCCCAACAGTGGGGGGGACAAGATACGCAGTATTTT.

The chain links TRBV6-5 to TRBJ1-1; 8 nucleotides align to TRBD1. J gave up 2 bases and V 5 bases, and 7 bases lay outside the gene matches. Germline V gene data show CDR1 as MNHEY and CDR2 as SVGAGI. The CDR3 is 15 residues long. The CDR3 loop reads CASSRTGRGNTEAFF. The CDR3 bases are TGTGCCAGCAGTCGGACAGGGCGAGGAAACACTGAAGCTTTCTTT.

The chain recombines TRBV2 with TRBJ2-2; D possibly uses TRBD1 or TRBD2 (5 bases each). V was clipped by 5 bases and J by 0 bases, with 25 bases between them. The germline V gene encodes CDR1 SNHLY and CDR2 FYNNEI. There are 20 residues in the CDR3. The CDR3 nucleotides are TGTGCCAGCAGTTTCACCAATAAAAATTCCGGGACGGCGAACACCGGGGAGCTGTTTTTT. It is translated as CASSFTNKNSGTANTGELFF.